The rows below give T cell receptor beta chains drawn from one sample of a study of cytomegalovirus exposure and HLA in healthy donors. Produced via immunoSEQ multiplex PCR; TCRdb's table is partial and in-frame only. The sample lists 250,000 to 350,000 clones; around 89% were seen once. The material sequenced was PBMCs. The receptors come from a woman between 18 and 29 years old in good health and CMV-seronegative. Both conserved end residues are part of each CDR3. D genes are given only for firm matches. Size is omitted from some rows. Given values are once, few, many or a class for expanded clones.

CDR3 DNA: TGTGCCAGCAGCTCGCGGACAGATTACACAGATACGCAGTATTTT
CDR3 protein: CASSSRTDYTDTQYF
clone size: .
V gene: TRBV5-6
J gene: TRBJ2-3
D gene: .

CDR3 DNA: TGTGCCAGCAGTGACGCCTTTGGGAGCTATGGCTACACCTTC
CDR3 protein: CASSDAFGSYGYTF
clone size: .
V gene: TRBV6-5
J gene: TRBJ1-2
D gene: .

CDR3 DNA: TGTGCCAGTAGAAACGGGGGAACAGAGACCCAGTACTTC
CDR3 protein: CASRNGGTETQYF
clone size: .
V gene: TRBV19
J gene: TRBJ2-5
D gene: .

CDR3 DNA: TGTGCCAGCAGCTTAAGTGCACTAGCCGGGGCAAACATTCAGTACTTC
CDR3 protein: CASSLSALAGANIQYF
clone size: .
V gene: TRBV11-2
J gene: TRBJ2-4
D gene: .

CDR3 DNA: TGTGCCAGCAGTTCTTTTGGACAGGGGAAAGAGACCCAGTACTTC
CDR3 protein: CASSSFGQGKETQYF
clone size: .
V gene: TRBV28
J gene: TRBJ2-5
D gene: TRBD1

CDR3 DNA: TGCGCCAGCAGCTTGGAGGCGAAGAAGGGAGGGAAGGCGGGTCAGCCCCAGCATTTT
CDR3 protein: CASSLEAKKGGKAGQPQHF
clone size: .
V gene: TRBV5-1
J gene: TRBJ1-5
D gene: .

CDR3 DNA: TGTGCCAGCAGTTATTCCTCCTGGAACACTGAAGCTTTCTTT
CDR3 protein: CASSYSSWNTEAFF
clone size: .
V gene: TRBV6-5
J gene: TRBJ1-1
D gene: .

CDR3 DNA: TGTGCCAGCAGCCCGGGACAGGGGAGAAATGAGCAGTTCTTC
CDR3 protein: CASSPGQGRNEQFF
clone size: .
V gene: TRBV7-9
J gene: TRBJ2-1
D gene: TRBD1

CDR3 DNA: TGTGCAAGTCGCTCCTTTACAGTCTATGGCTACACCTTC
CDR3 protein: CASRSFTVYGYTF
clone size: .
V gene: TRBV12-2
J gene: TRBJ1-2
D gene: .

CDR3 DNA: TGTGCCAGCAGTGCCTTGGCTTCCAGGGAAGGTTCACCCCTCCACTTT
CDR3 protein: CASSALASREGSPLHF
clone size: once
V gene: TRBV2
J gene: TRBJ1-6
D gene: .

CDR3 DNA: TGTGCCAGCAGCCTCGGGACTAGCATATCCGGGCACGAGCAGTACTTC
CDR3 protein: CASSLGTSISGHEQYF
clone size: .
V gene: TRBV14
J gene: TRBJ2-7
D gene: TRBD2

CDR3 DNA: TGTGCCAGCAGTCCACAGGGGACGGGGCTTGGTGAGCAGTTCTTC
CDR3 protein: CASSPQGTGLGEQFF
clone size: .
V gene: TRBV6-6
J gene: TRBJ2-1
D gene: TRBD1

CDR3 DNA: TGCGCCAGCAGCAAGACAGGTTTGGGCACTGAAGCTTTCTTT
CDR3 protein: CASSKTGLGTEAFF
clone size: .
V gene: TRBV5-1
J gene: TRBJ1-1
D gene: .

CDR3 DNA: TGCGCCAGCAGCTTTACCAATCCTAGGCCCCGGGAGACCCAGTACTTC
CDR3 protein: CASSFTNPRPRETQYF
clone size: .
V gene: TRBV5-1
J gene: TRBJ2-5
D gene: .

CDR3 DNA: TGTGCCAGCAGTTTAACCGACAGGTACGAGCAGTACTTC
CDR3 protein: CASSLTDRYEQYF
clone size: .
V gene: TRBV28
J gene: TRBJ2-7
D gene: .

CDR3 DNA: TGTGCCAGCAGCTTGCGCGGGAGGATCCACGAGCAGTACTTC
CDR3 protein: CASSLRGRIHEQYF
clone size: .
V gene: TRBV5-8
J gene: TRBJ2-7
D gene: TRBD2

CDR3 DNA: TGTGCCAGCAGGACACCCAAGGAAATCTATGGCTACACCTTC
CDR3 protein: CASRTPKEIYGYTF
clone size: .
V gene: TRBV28
J gene: TRBJ1-2
D gene: .

CDR3 DNA: TGTGCCAGCAGCTTTGGACTACCCAGACAGTACTTC
CDR3 protein: CASSFGLPRQYF
clone size: .
V gene: TRBV11-2
J gene: TRBJ2-7
D gene: .

CDR3 DNA: TGTGCCAGCAGTCGAGACCGGCCGGGACTCGACAATGAGCAGTTCTTC
CDR3 protein: CASSRDRPGLDNEQFF
clone size: .
V gene: TRBV6-6
J gene: TRBJ2-1
D gene: .

CDR3 DNA: TGTGCCAGCAGTCGACCTACTAGGGCCACCGGGGAGCTGTTTTTT
CDR3 protein: CASSRPTRATGELFF
clone size: .
V gene: TRBV6-6
J gene: TRBJ2-2
D gene: .

CDR3 DNA: TGCGCCAGCAGCCCAGGGGCCGAAAGCTATGGCTACACCTTC
CDR3 protein: CASSPGAESYGYTF
clone size: .
V gene: TRBV4-1
J gene: TRBJ1-2
D gene: .

CDR3 DNA: TGTGCCAGCAGTTCCCATCCGGGGGGAGACTACACCTTC
CDR3 protein: CASSSHPGGDYTF
clone size: .
V gene: TRBV28
J gene: TRBJ1-2
D gene: .

CDR3 DNA: TGCGCCAGCAGGCCGTCCGGGACAGAGAACACTGAAGCTTTCTTT
CDR3 protein: CASRPSGTENTEAFF
clone size: .
V gene: TRBV5-1
J gene: TRBJ1-1
D gene: TRBD1

CDR3 DNA: TGTGCCACCAGCAGAGATGGGACATTGTCTGAAGCTTTCTTT
CDR3 protein: CATSRDGTLSEAFF
clone size: .
V gene: TRBV15
J gene: TRBJ1-1
D gene: .

CDR3 DNA: TGTGCCAGCAGCTTCCGTCCGACAGCCTTCGATGGCTACACCTTC
CDR3 protein: CASSFRPTAFDGYTF
clone size: .
V gene: TRBV9
J gene: TRBJ1-2
D gene: .

CDR3 DNA: TGTGCCAGCAGTTTTGCGGGACTAATCTCAGATACGCAGTATTTT
CDR3 protein: CASSFAGLISDTQYF
clone size: .
V gene: TRBV27
J gene: TRBJ2-3
D gene: TRBD2

CDR3 DNA: TGTGCCAGCAGCTTAGATCCATCCACCGGGGAGCTGTTTTTT
CDR3 protein: CASSLDPSTGELFF
clone size: .
V gene: TRBV11-2
J gene: TRBJ2-2
D gene: .

CDR3 DNA: TGTGCCAGCAGCGATTTCCCGGGACTAGTACCCTACAATGAGCAGTTCTTC
CDR3 protein: CASSDFPGLVPYNEQFF
clone size: .
V gene: TRBV9
J gene: TRBJ2-1
D gene: TRBD2

CDR3 DNA: TGTGCCAGCAGTTTAGGGCAGGTCACTAGCACAGATACGCAGTATTTT
CDR3 protein: CASSLGQVTSTDTQYF
clone size: .
V gene: TRBV27
J gene: TRBJ2-3
D gene: .

CDR3 DNA: TGTGCCATCAGTGATAGAGACTCCGGATCCTACGAGCAGTACTTC
CDR3 protein: CAISDRDSGSYEQYF
clone size: few
V gene: TRBV10-3
J gene: TRBJ2-7
D gene: .

CDR3 DNA: TGTGCCAGCAGCGGGGGGGGCGGGACGAACACTGAAGCTTTCTTT
CDR3 protein: CASSGGGGTNTEAFF
clone size: once
V gene: TRBV5-5
J gene: TRBJ1-1
D gene: .

CDR3 DNA: TGTGCCTGGAGCGTGGCGGGGAAATACTACGAGCAGTACTTC
CDR3 protein: CAWSVAGKYYEQYF
clone size: .
V gene: TRBV30
J gene: TRBJ2-7
D gene: .

CDR3 DNA: TGTGCCAGCAGTTTTATGAGGGCTAATCAGCCCCAGCATTTT
CDR3 protein: CASSFMRANQPQHF
clone size: once
V gene: TRBV28
J gene: TRBJ1-5
D gene: .

CDR3 DNA: TGTGCCAGCACGACAGGGCAAGAGACCCAGTACTTC
CDR3 protein: CASTTGQETQYF
clone size: .
V gene: TRBV7-9
J gene: TRBJ2-5
D gene: TRBD1

CDR3 DNA: TGTGCCAGCAGCATAACAGGGGATTGGGGTCAGCCCCAGCATTTT
CDR3 protein: CASSITGDWGQPQHF
clone size: .
V gene: TRBV28
J gene: TRBJ1-5
D gene: TRBD1

CDR3 DNA: TGCAGCGTTGAGGGGGGTGCAGATACGCAGTATTTT
CDR3 protein: CSVEGGADTQYF
clone size: .
V gene: TRBV29-1
J gene: TRBJ2-3
D gene: .

CDR3 DNA: TGTGCCAGTAGTCAAAGGGGTCAAGAGACCCAGTACTTC
CDR3 protein: CASSQRGQETQYF
clone size: .
V gene: TRBV19
J gene: TRBJ2-5
D gene: .

CDR3 DNA: TGTGCCAGCAACGCTTTTCACTCCAACACCGGGGAGCTGTTTTTT
CDR3 protein: CASNAFHSNTGELFF
clone size: .
V gene: TRBV2
J gene: TRBJ2-2
D gene: .

CDR3 DNA: TGTGCCAGCAGCTTAGGAGTCGGGACTGACAATGAGCAGTTCTTC
CDR3 protein: CASSLGVGTDNEQFF
clone size: .
V gene: TRBV13
J gene: TRBJ2-1
D gene: .

CDR3 DNA: TGCGCCAGCAGCCGGACGCTAGCCAACAATGAGCAGTTCTTC
CDR3 protein: CASSRTLANNEQFF
clone size: .
V gene: TRBV4-1
J gene: TRBJ2-1
D gene: .

CDR3 DNA: TGTGCCAGCAGCTTAATCGGACAGGGCCACGAGCAGTACTTC
CDR3 protein: CASSLIGQGHEQYF
clone size: .
V gene: TRBV7-9
J gene: TRBJ2-7
D gene: TRBD1

CDR3 DNA: TGCGCCAGCAGCTCCCGACAGGCCCTCAATCAGCCCCAGCATTTT
CDR3 protein: CASSSRQALNQPQHF
clone size: .
V gene: TRBV4-1
J gene: TRBJ1-5
D gene: .

CDR3 DNA: TGTGCCAGCAGTGTAGGGACTAGCGGGAGGGCCAATGAGCAGTTCTTC
CDR3 protein: CASSVGTSGRANEQFF
clone size: .
V gene: TRBV27
J gene: TRBJ2-1
D gene: TRBD2

CDR3 DNA: TGTGCCAGCAGGACCGGGACTAGCATCCCGACCTACGAGCAGTACTTC
CDR3 protein: CASRTGTSIPTYEQYF
clone size: .
V gene: TRBV28
J gene: TRBJ2-7
D gene: TRBD2

CDR3 DNA: TGTGCCAGCAGTTCTACAGGGGGCGCCTACGAGCAGTACTTC
CDR3 protein: CASSSTGGAYEQYF
clone size: once
V gene: TRBV6-5
J gene: TRBJ2-7
D gene: TRBD1

CDR3 DNA: TGCGCCAGCAGCTTGGGAGCCGGGACTAGCGGCACAGATACGCAGTATTTT
CDR3 protein: CASSLGAGTSGTDTQYF
clone size: .
V gene: TRBV5-1
J gene: TRBJ2-3
D gene: TRBD2

CDR3 DNA: TGTGCCATCAGTGGATTAGCGGCTAGCGGCCACTACGAGCAGTACTTC
CDR3 protein: CAISGLAASGHYEQYF
clone size: .
V gene: TRBV10-3
J gene: TRBJ2-7
D gene: TRBD2

CDR3 DNA: TGCAGTGCTAGCCTAATTAAGACGCAGTATTTT
CDR3 protein: CSASLIKTQYF
clone size: .
V gene: TRBV20-1
J gene: TRBJ2-3
D gene: .

CDR3 DNA: TGTGCCAGCAGTTTATCGGGGGGTAGAGGTGAAAAACTGTTTTTT
CDR3 protein: CASSLSGGRGEKLFF
clone size: .
V gene: TRBV28
J gene: TRBJ1-4
D gene: .

CDR3 DNA: TGTGCCAGCAGTTTATCGTGGGGACAGGGGGCATCGAATGAGCAGTTCTTC
CDR3 protein: CASSLSWGQGASNEQFF
clone size: .
V gene: TRBV27
J gene: TRBJ2-1
D gene: TRBD1

CDR3 DNA: TGTGCCAGCAGCTTGGTGGGGACTACGAATGAGCAGTTCTTC
CDR3 protein: CASSLVGTTNEQFF
clone size: .
V gene: TRBV5-6
J gene: TRBJ2-1
D gene: TRBD2

CDR3 DNA: TGTGCCAGCAGTAGGACAGGGGCCGGTGAAGCTTTCTTT
CDR3 protein: CASSRTGAGEAFF
clone size: .
V gene: TRBV25-1
J gene: TRBJ1-1
D gene: TRBD1

CDR3 DNA: TGTGCCAGTAGTATTGCTAGCGGGAGGAAAGATTTTTACGAGCAGTACTTC
CDR3 protein: CASSIASGRKDFYEQYF
clone size: .
V gene: TRBV19
J gene: TRBJ2-7
D gene: TRBD2